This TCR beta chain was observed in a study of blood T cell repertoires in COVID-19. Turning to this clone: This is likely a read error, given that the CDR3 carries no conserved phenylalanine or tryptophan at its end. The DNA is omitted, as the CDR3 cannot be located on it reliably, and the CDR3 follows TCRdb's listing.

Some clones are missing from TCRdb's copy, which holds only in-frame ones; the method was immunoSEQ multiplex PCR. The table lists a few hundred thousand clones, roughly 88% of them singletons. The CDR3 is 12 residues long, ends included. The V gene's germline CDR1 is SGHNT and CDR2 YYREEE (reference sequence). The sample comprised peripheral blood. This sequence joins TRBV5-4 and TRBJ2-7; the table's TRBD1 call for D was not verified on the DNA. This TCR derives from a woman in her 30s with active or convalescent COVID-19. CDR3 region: CASSLDNAGDLL.